Below, 15 T cell receptor beta chains from the same sample are listed, as sequenced in a study of blood T cell repertoires in COVID-19. The assay was immunoSEQ multiplex PCR, and TCRdb's table has in-frame clones only and misses some. Of approximately 200,000 clones listed, about 83% were seen once; the top ten hold less than 7.5%. The sequencing sample was made of peripheral blood. Every receptor here comes from a woman in her forties or fifties with acute or convalescent COVID-19.

The V gene is TRBV7-9, the J gene TRBJ2-3; 10 nucleotides agree with TRBD2. Per the germline V gene, CDR1 is SEHNR and CDR2 is FQNEAQ (reference sequence). This CDR3 spans 16 amino acids. Trimming at V came to 4 bases and at J to 4 bases, leaving 8 bases not matched to a gene. The CDR3, as DNA: TGTGCCAGCAGCTCCCCCAGCGGGGGGGCCGCAGATACGCAGTATTTT. It translates to CASSSPSGGAADTQYF.

The chain joins TRBV5-4 to TRBJ2-1, with 7 bases matching TRBD1. With 1 base clipped from V and 5 bases from J, the junction kept 3 bases outside the gene matches. Looked up from germline, CDR1 is SGHNT and CDR2 is YYREEE (reference sequence). This CDR3 comprises 14 residues. The DNA for the CDR3 is TGTGCCAGCAGCTTGCAGGGGGTTAACAATGAGCAGTTCTTC. The encoded protein is CASSLQGVNNEQFF.

This clone came up a few times. The sample carries other DNA sequences with the same CDR3. The chain recombines TRBV6-5 with TRBJ2-7, with TRBD2 identical over 8 bases. Losses at the gene ends were 5 bases for V and 0 bases for J; bases not matched to a gene: 6. The CDR3 runs 15 residues. Germline V lookup: CDR1 MNHEY, CDR2 SVGAGI. Here the CDR3 reads CASSRTSGSSYEQYF. CDR3 nucleotide sequence: TGTGCCAGCAGTCGAACTAGCGGTAGCTCCTACGAGCAGTACTTC.

This rearrangement joins TRBV7-2 to TRBJ1-1; maybe TRBD1 (5 bases). Looked up from germline, CDR1 is SGHTA and CDR2 is FQGNSA. The CDR3 totals 15 residues. V shed 5 bases and J shed 6 bases, with 19 bases lying between them. DNA for the CDR3: TGTGCCAGCAGCACATACAGGATGATTGGCGCTGAAGCTTTCTTT. Amino acids: CASSTYRMIGAEAFF.

The chain has TRBV4-1 and TRBJ1-4; a possible D gene is TRBD1 (5 bases). This CDR3 is 19 amino acids long. Germline V gene data show CDR1 as MGHRA and CDR2 as YSYEKL. With 3 bases removed from V and 2 bases from J, the gap between germline ends came to 22 bases. CDR3 sequence (DNA): TGCGCCAGCAGCCATCCCGTTACAGGAACCAGGGTGACTAATGAAAAACTGTTTTTT. Translating it yields CASSHPVTGTRVTNEKLFF.

The genes are TRBV4-2 and TRBJ2-1, with TRBD2 identical over 8 bases. Germline lookup yields CDR1 LGHNA and CDR2 YNFKEQ. The CDR3 spans 18 residues. V lost 4 bases and J lost 4; bases outside the gene matches: 15. The CDR3, as DNA: TGTGCCAGCAGCCCCTCGGGTTTGGGACTAGGTGCGTACAATGAGCAGTTCTTC. Amino acids: CASSPSGLGLGAYNEQFF.

The chain links TRBV2 to TRBJ2-7; 12 bases map to TRBD2. The germline V gene has CDR1 SNHLY and CDR2 FYNNEI. Trimming took 7 bases from V and 0 from J; bases not matched to a gene: 10. This CDR3 has 17 residues. In DNA form, the CDR3 reads TGTGCCAGCACCCCCGCAGGGACTAGCGGGCACTCCTACGAGCAGTACTTC. Amino acids: CASTPAGTSGHSYEQYF.

This chain joins TRBV5-1 and TRBJ1-1; 11 nucleotides agree with TRBD1. The V gene end was trimmed by 4 bases and the J gene end by 7 bases; junction bases not matched to a gene: 3. Germline CDR1 and CDR2: SGHRS and YFSETQ. The CDR3 is made up of 13 amino acids. CDR3 protein: CASSLGTGGEAFF. The CDR3, as DNA: TGCGCCAGCAGCCTAGGGACAGGGGGTGAAGCTTTCTTT.

J is TRBJ2-1 and V is TRBV10-1, with 9 positions matching TRBD2. The germline gives CDR1 WNHNN, CDR2 SYGVQD (reference sequence). V lost 4 bases, J lost 7 bases, and 8 bases stayed unmatched. The CDR3 consists of 15 residues. CDR3 sequence: CASSGAGGPLNEQFF. DNA of the CDR3: TGCGCCAGCAGTGGGGCGGGAGGGCCCTTAAATGAGCAGTTCTTC.

This clone was counted between two and nine times. The chain links TRBV4-2 to TRBJ2-2; D may be TRBD1 (6 bases). The CDR3 has 15 residues. The germline V gene has CDR1 LGHNA and CDR2 YNFKEQ. The V end was cut by 1 base, the J end by 5 bases, with 11 bases between. Written as DNA, the CDR3 is TGTGCCAGCAGCCAAGCCGGGACATCTACCGGGGAGCTGTTTTTT. Its translation: CASSQAGTSTGELFF.

In DNA, the CDR3 is TGTGCCAGCAGCTTGAGCAGGGGTAGAGAGACCCAGTACTTC. Encoded protein: CASSLSRGRETQYF. This chain links TRBV7-2 with TRBJ2-5, with D maybe TRBD1 (6 bases). The V and J ends lost 3 bases and 4 bases respectively, with 12 bases between them. This CDR3 is 14 amino acids long. Germline V gene sequence: CDR1 SGHTA, CDR2 FQGNSA.

The chain carries TRBV29-1 and TRBJ2-7; D unresolved. The CDR3 has 11 amino acids. Germline CDR1 is SQVTM and CDR2 is ANQGSEA. V lost 3 bases and J 6 bases, leaving 9 bases between the germline ends. CDR3 amino acids: CSVDDGFEQYF. The DNA of the CDR3 is TGCAGCGTTGATGACGGGTTCGAGCAGTACTTC.

This rearrangement joins TRBV6-6 to TRBJ2-3; TRBD2 is a possible D gene (5 bases). CDR1 and CDR2 (germline): MNHNY, SVGAGI (reference sequence). This CDR3 comprises 16 residues. Trimming left V 0 bases short and J 5 bases short, with 15 bases between. In DNA form, the CDR3 reads TGTGCCAGCAGTTACTCCGTACAATTTGCGGGAGATACGCAGTATTTT. The encoded protein is CASSYSVQFAGDTQYF.

This clone has a single count. V and J are TRBV24-1 and TRBJ2-3; D not resolved. Germline loops: CDR1 KGHDR, CDR2 SFDVKD. V was trimmed by 7 bases and J by 4 bases, leaving 11 bases between them. This CDR3 is 13 amino acids long. CDR3 amino acids: CATRSPSADTQYF. The DNA for the CDR3 is TGTGCCACCAGGAGCCCGAGCGCAGATACGCAGTATTTT.

The sample holds one count of this clone. This chain connects TRBV24-1 to TRBJ2-7, with 7 bases that match TRBD1. Germline V gives CDR1 KGHDR, CDR2 SFDVKD. The J segment lost 3 bases and the V segment lost 5 bases, leaving 12 bases of the junction unmatched. The CDR3 spans 16 residues. The CDR3 DNA reads TGTGCCACCAGTGGTTTCGTGGGGGACAGACTCTACGAGCAGTACTTC. As protein: CATSGFVGDRLYEQYF.